The 17 T cell receptor beta chains below were found in one sample sequenced in a study of metastatic and nonmetastatic thyroid tumors. Every patient underwent thyroid surgery untreated. TCRdb re-called the PCR reads with MiXCR. The sample carries 50,000 or so clones, 20% to 25% recorded once. Sequenced sample: blood. Receptors originate from a male donor with papillary thyroid cancer or a benign thyroid nodule (not recorded which). Some clones in this sample may be carry-over from other donors' samples.

This clone appeared a few times. This rearrangement joins TRBV6-1 to TRBJ2-5; TRBD1 aligns across 7 bases. The CDR3 length is 16 residues. Germline V gene sequence: CDR1 MNHNS, CDR2 SASEGT. Trimming cost V 5 bases and J 2 bases; bases outside gene matches: 11. The CDR3 sequence: CASSSDRTGKQETQYF. CDR3 in DNA: TGTGCCAGCAGTTCGGACCGGACAGGAAAACAAGAGACCCAGTACTTC.

This clone was counted at least ten times. The J gene is TRBJ2-3, the V gene TRBV12-3 or TRBV12-4, with D unclear. The V gene lost 3 bases and the J gene lost 6 bases, with 7 bases spanning the gap. This CDR3 has 12 residues. The CDR3 DNA sequence: TGTGCCAGCAGTTTTAGCCGGGATACGCAGTATTTT. Amino acids: CASSFSRDTQYF.

This clone was recorded many times. The chain joins TRBV5-4 to TRBJ2-7, with unresolved D. The CDR3 has 13 residues. Germline-derived CDR1 and CDR2 are SGHNT and YYREEE (reference sequence). Trimming pared 3 bases from V and 2 bases from J, leaving 9 bases between. The CDR3 DNA is TGTGCCAGCAGCTCCTCTAAGACCTACGAGCAGTACTTC. It yields the protein CASSSSKTYEQYF.

At least ten counts were recorded for this clone. The V and J genes are TRBV5-1 and TRBJ2-7; the match to TRBD1 covers 7 bases. CDR1 and CDR2 (germline): SGHRS, YFSETQ. J was trimmed by 2 bases and V by 4 bases; bases with no gene match: 6. The CDR3 is made up of 14 amino acids. The CDR3 protein is CASSRRDRAYEQYF. DNA for the CDR3: TGCGCCAGCAGCCGCCGGGACAGAGCCTACGAGCAGTACTTC.

This rearrangement joins TRBV7-9 to TRBJ2-7; 7 positions match TRBD1. CDR1 and CDR2 (germline): SEHNR, FQNEAQ (reference sequence). The V segment lost 5 bases and the J segment 1 base; nucleotides outside the gene matches: 5. CDR3 length equals 14 residues. CDR3 protein: CASSLETGSYEQYF. The CDR3 bases are TGTGCCAGCAGCCTCGAGACAGGGTCCTACGAGCAGTACTTC. Complete variable domain (other parts from reference TRBV7-9 and TRBJ2-7): DTGVSQNPRHKITKRGQNVTFRCDPISEHNRLYWYRQTLGQGPEFLTYFQNEAQLEKSRLLSDRFSAERPKGSFSTLEIQRTEQGDSAMYLCASSLETGSYEQYFGPGTRLTVT.

This clone was counted at least ten times. The chain uses TRBV7-3 and TRBJ2-1; D might be TRBD2 (6 bases). Germline V CDR1 and CDR2: SGHTA, FQGTGA. Trimming removed 4 bases from V and 10 bases from J, with 20 bases in between. The CDR3 runs to 15 residues. The CDR3 nucleotides read TGTGCCAGCAGCTCCATGTCCGGGGGTCAAGAAGAGCAGTTCTTC. Translated, it gives CASSSMSGGQEEQFF.

On this clone itself: The junction departs from the called germline gene at one end, perhaps through a read error. The chain couples TRBV5-1 to TRBJ2-7; tentatively, D is TRBD1 (5 bases). The CDR3 is 16 amino acids. The germline CDR1 and CDR2 sequences are SGHRS and YFSETQ. CDR3 bases: TGCGCCAGCAGCTTGAGGGGTTCCAGCGCAGGCCACGATCAGTACTTC. Encoded protein: CASSLRGSSAGHDQYF.

The V call is TRBV5-7, the J call TRBJ1-2; D gene unclear. TRBV5-7 is labeled an ORF, and its function is uncertain. V lost 5 bases and J 2 bases, leaving 10 bases between the germline ends. The CDR3 covers 13 residues. CDR3 nucleotides: TGTGCCAGCAGATTTGACGGGAACTATGGCTACACCTTC. It translates to CASRFDGNYGYTF.

In its sample, this clone was seen many times. The chain joins TRBV10-3 to TRBJ1-2, with 7 bases lining up with TRBD1. V trimming: 0 bases; J trimming: 6 bases; junction bases outside the gene matches: 10. Germline-derived CDR1 and CDR2 are ENHRY and SYGVKD. The CDR3 totals 16 residues. In nucleotides, the CDR3 is TGTGCCATCAGTGAGTCGAATACAGGGGCGCGTGATGGCTACACCTTC. Translated: CAISESNTGARDGYTF.

This clone was seen at least ten times. The genes are TRBV20-1 and TRBJ2-7; either TRBD1 or TRBD2 may supply D (7 bases each). The CDR3 totals 14 residues. CDR1 is DFQATT and CDR2 is SNEGSKA in the germline V gene (reference sequence). With 7 bases removed from V and 1 base from J, the gap between germline ends came to 17 bases. This CDR3 is CSVRGGTESYEQYF. The CDR3 DNA reads TGCAGTGTTAGGGGGGGGACAGAGTCCTACGAGCAGTACTTC.

This clone was counted ten times or more. V usage is TRBV2 and J usage is TRBJ1-2; D is possibly TRBD1 (5 bases). CDR1 and CDR2 from the germline V gene are SNHLY and FYNNEI. Trimming cost V 6 bases and J 1 base, with 12 bases left between them. This CDR3 has 14 amino acids. The CDR3 loop reads CASSTGQLNYGYTF. CDR3 DNA: TGTGCCAGCAGCACAGGACAACTTAACTATGGCTACACCTTC.

This clone was picked up many times. The chain joins TRBV30 to TRBJ1-5; D call uncertain. The CDR3 spans 15 residues. Trimming cost V 0 bases and J 0 bases, with 9 bases left between them. Germline CDR1 is GTSNPN and CDR2 is SVGIG (reference sequence). The CDR3 protein is CAWSVGGHSNQPQHF. The CDR3 DNA is TGTGCCTGGAGTGTAGGTGGTCATAGCAATCAGCCCCAGCATTTT.

This clone was counted between two and nine times. CDR3 DNA sequence: TGTGCCAGCAGTTTATTACCCCGGGGAGAAAAACTGTTTTTT. Its translation: CASSLLPRGEKLFF. The J gene is TRBJ1-4, the V gene TRBV27; D is undetermined. Germline CDR1 MNHEY, CDR2 SMNVEV (reference sequence). The CDR3 spans 14 residues. The germline V and J ends were trimmed by 1 base and 8 bases, with 11 bases remaining between them.

The rearrangement uses TRBV6-1 and TRBJ2-1, with D uncertain. Trimming shortened V by 7 bases and J by 3 bases, and 16 bases separated the two germline ends. This CDR3 is 15 amino acids long. CDR1 and CDR2 (germline): MNHNS, SASEGT. For the CDR3, the DNA is TGTGCCAGCAATATATGGTATAGCATCTACAATGAGCAGTTCTTC. Protein product: CASNIWYSIYNEQFF.

In this sample, this clone turned up a few times. The chain combines TRBV6-5 with TRBJ1-2, with TRBD1 matching over 10 bases. Germline CDR1 is MNHEY and CDR2 is SVGAGI. The CDR3 has 16 residues. V lost 3 bases, J lost 3 bases, and 7 bases stayed unmatched. The CDR3 region has the DNA TGTGCCAGCAGTTATATCCGGACAGGGGGTCACTATGGCTACACCTTC. This codes for CASSYIRTGGHYGYTF.

The chain has TRBV7-2 and TRBJ2-3; D remains ambiguous. V was trimmed by 3 bases and J by 1 base, leaving 8 bases between them. The V gene's germline CDR1 is SGHTA and CDR2 FQGNSA. The CDR3 is 14 amino acids. The CDR3 sequence is CASSLSGRTDTQYF. CDR3 nucleotides: TGTGCCAGCAGCTTGTCCGGGCGCACAGATACGCAGTATTTT.

This clone was counted many times. This may arise from a read error, as a much more abundant clone is one base away. The identical CDR3 is also encoded by other nucleotide sequences in the sample. J is TRBJ2-2 and V is TRBV6-1; perhaps TRBD1 as D (6 bases). In germline, CDR1 is MNHNS, CDR2 SASEGT. This CDR3 has 13 amino acids. CDR3: CASTRGESGELFF. For the CDR3, the DNA is TGCGCCAGCACCAGGGGCGAGAGCGGGGAGCTGTTTTTT.